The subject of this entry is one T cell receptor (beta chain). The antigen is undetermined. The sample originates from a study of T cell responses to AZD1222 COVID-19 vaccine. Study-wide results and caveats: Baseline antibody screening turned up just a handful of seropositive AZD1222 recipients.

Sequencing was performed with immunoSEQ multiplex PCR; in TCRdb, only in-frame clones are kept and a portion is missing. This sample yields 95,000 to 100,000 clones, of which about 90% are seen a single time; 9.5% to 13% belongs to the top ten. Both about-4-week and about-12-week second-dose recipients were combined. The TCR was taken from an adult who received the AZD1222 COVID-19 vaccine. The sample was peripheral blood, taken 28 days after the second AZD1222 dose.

As DNA, the CDR3 is TGTGCCAGCAGCCAAGCCGGGACAGTAGTTCAGCAGTACTTC. Protein product: CASSQAGTVVQQYF. V gene TRBV3-1 (or the pseudogene TRBV3-2) combines with J gene TRBJ2-7; TRBD1 matches at 7 bases. Germline-derived CDR1 and CDR2 are LGHDT and YNNKEL (reference sequence). After removal of 1 base from V and 8 bases from J, the junction contained 8 bases not matched to a gene. The CDR3 extends over 14 amino acids.